This T cell receptor beta chain is drawn from a study of PD-L1 blockade in urothelial cancer. Study in general: Patients went on atezolizumab in about 2014, receiving 1,200 mg intravenously every 3 weeks.

Germline V lookup: CDR1 SNHLY, CDR2 FYNNEI. Deletions cut 4 bases from V and 0 bases from J, with 9 bases between. CDR3 size: 15 residues. Method: immunoSEQ multiplex PCR; TCRdb's copy keeps in-frame clones and lacks some. This table has about 69,000 clones, less than 90% appearing once. The receptor was isolated from a man aged 60 to 75 with urothelial cancer. The J gene is TRBJ2-2, the V gene TRBV2; TRBD1 might be the D (5 bases). Here the sequenced sample was PBMCs, taken around atezolizumab (anti-PD-L1) treatment. The CDR3 region is CASSVQGTNTGELFF. Here the CDR3 DNA reads TGTGCCAGCAGTGTCCAGGGAACGAACACCGGGGAGCTGTTTTTT.